These T cell receptor beta chains were read from a single sample in a study of blood T cell repertoires in COVID-19. Here immunoSEQ multiplex PCR was the method, and the copy in TCRdb shows in-frame clones only, minus some. The sample consists of 150,000 to 200,000 clones, roughly 84% of them appearing once. The specimen sequenced was PBMCs or T cells enriched from blood (not recorded which). The receptors were sampled from a woman between 25 and 40 years old who had been exposed to COVID-19. The CDR3 runs from the conserved cysteine through the conserved F or W. A D gene is named only where the DNA matches it firmly. Where a row states a size, it is once, few, many or the class of an expanded clone; other rows omit it.

J: TRBJ2-3
V: TRBV5-1
size: -
D: -
CDR3: CASFSPGTDTQYF
DNA: TGCGCCAGCTTTTCCCCGGGTACAGATACGCAGTATTTT

J: TRBJ1-2
V: TRBV27
size: -
D: -
CDR3: CASSTLKGAVNYGYTF
DNA: TGTGCCAGCAGTACCCTGAAAGGGGCCGTCAACTATGGCTACACCTTC

J: TRBJ2-1
V: TRBV5-4
size: once
D: TRBD1
CDR3: CASGSGDRGFNEQFF
DNA: TGTGCCAGCGGGAGCGGGGACAGGGGATTTAATGAGCAGTTCTTC

J: TRBJ1-2
V: TRBV10-3
size: -
D: -
CDR3: CAISARNIIPPYGYTF
DNA: TGTGCCATCAGTGCTCGAAACATAATCCCTCCTTATGGCTACACCTTC

J: TRBJ2-7
V: TRBV5-1
size: -
D: -
CDR3: CASSIRLEGYEQYF
DNA: TGCGCCAGCAGCATCCGACTAGAGGGCTACGAGCAGTACTTC

J: TRBJ2-2
V: TRBV6-2/TRBV6-3
size: -
D: -
CDR3: CASGQSGELFF
DNA: TGTGCCAGCGGCCAGAGTGGGGAGCTGTTTTTT

J: TRBJ2-5
V: TRBV7-2
size: once
D: -
CDR3: CASCKGGGETQYF
DNA: TGTGCCAGTTGCAAGGGCGGAGGAGAGACCCAGTACTTC

J: TRBJ2-7
V: TRBV28
size: -
D: TRBD2
CDR3: CASSSPGLGPYEQYF
DNA: TGTGCCAGCAGTTCCCCGGGACTAGGGCCCTACGAGCAGTACTTC

J: TRBJ1-6
V: TRBV6-5
size: -
D: TRBD1
CDR3: CASSPGQGGDSPLHF
DNA: TGTGCCAGCAGTCCGGGACAGGGGGGGGATTCACCCCTCCACTTT

J: TRBJ1-5
V: TRBV15
size: once
D: -
CDR3: CATSRDRVQGDYSNQPQHF
DNA: TGTGCCACCAGCAGAGATCGGGTGCAGGGCGATTATAGCAATCAGCCCCAGCATTTT

J: TRBJ1-1
V: TRBV2
size: few
D: TRBD1
CDR3: CASRGRTGSTEAFF
DNA: TGTGCCAGCAGGGGGCGGACAGGGAGTACTGAAGCTTTCTTT

J: TRBJ1-1
V: TRBV27
size: -
D: -
CDR3: CASSLGGNTEAFF
DNA: TGTGCCAGCAGTTTAGGAGGGAACACTGAAGCTTTCTTT

J: TRBJ1-1
V: TRBV5-5
size: -
D: -
CDR3: CASSLEGLLHTEAFF
DNA: TGTGCCAGCAGCTTGGAGGGACTCTTGCACACTGAAGCTTTCTTT

J: TRBJ2-3
V: TRBV4-3
size: -
D: TRBD2
CDR3: CASSQVSAGGSTDTQYF
DNA: TGCGCCAGCAGCCAAGTCTCTGCGGGGGGGAGCACAGATACGCAGTATTTT

J: TRBJ1-1
V: TRBV15
size: -
D: -
CDR3: CATSRPDTGSNTEAFF
DNA: TGTGCCACCAGCAGACCCGACACCGGGAGCAACACTGAAGCTTTCTTT

J: TRBJ1-1
V: TRBV9
size: once
D: -
CDR3: CASSVEPVGVNTEAFF
DNA: TGTGCCAGCAGCGTAGAACCGGTAGGGGTCAACACTGAAGCTTTCTTT

J: TRBJ1-5
V: TRBV7-2
size: -
D: -
CDR3: CASSLDGRGNQPQHF
DNA: TGTGCCAGCAGCTTAGATGGCAGGGGCAATCAGCCCCAGCATTTT

J: TRBJ1-4
V: TRBV30
size: -
D: -
CDR3: CAWRLTLGGEKLFF
DNA: TGTGCCTGGAGGCTGACACTCGGGGGTGAAAAACTGTTTTTT

J: TRBJ1-2
V: TRBV2
size: -
D: -
CDR3: CASSVERSYGYTF
DNA: TGTGCCAGCAGTGTGGAGAGAAGCTATGGCTACACCTTC

J: TRBJ1-1
V: TRBV5-6
size: -
D: -
CDR3: CASSFVQNTEAFF
DNA: TGTGCCAGCAGCTTTGTCCAGAACACTGAAGCTTTCTTT

J: TRBJ1-4
V: TRBV6-1
size: -
D: TRBD1
CDR3: CASREDRWNEKLFF
DNA: TGTGCCAGCAGAGAGGACAGGTGGAATGAAAAACTGTTTTTT

J: TRBJ2-7
V: TRBV5-6
size: -
D: -
CDR3: CASSQVGSSYEQYF
DNA: TGTGCCAGCAGCCAAGTAGGGAGCTCCTACGAGCAGTACTTC

J: TRBJ2-3
V: TRBV24-1
size: -
D: TRBD1
CDR3: CATSDPGTGILGTDTQYF
DNA: TGTGCCACCAGTGACCCCGGGACAGGGATTCTCGGCACAGATACGCAGTATTTT

J: TRBJ2-7
V: TRBV7-9
size: -
D: TRBD1
CDR3: CASSYDRVHEQYF
DNA: TGTGCCAGCAGCTACGACAGGGTCCACGAGCAGTACTTC

J: TRBJ1-1
V: TRBV7-8
size: -
D: TRBD1
CDR3: CASTQGRNTEAFF
DNA: TGTGCCAGTACACAGGGGCGGAACACTGAAGCTTTCTTT

J: TRBJ2-3
V: TRBV15
size: once
D: -
CDR3: CATSRDRPQPGESQYF
DNA: TGTGCCACCAGCAGAGATCGTCCTCAACCCGGGGAGTCGCAGTATTTT

J: TRBJ1-6
V: TRBV5-8
size: -
D: -
CDR3: CASITGGYSYNSPLHF
DNA: TGTGCCAGCATCACTGGTGGTTACTCCTATAATTCACCCCTCCACTTT

J: TRBJ2-5
V: TRBV7-2
size: -
D: -
CDR3: CASSPTGGRETQYF
DNA: TGTGCCAGCAGTCCCACGGGGGGCAGGGAGACCCAGTACTTC

J: TRBJ2-7
V: TRBV7-9
size: few
D: -
CDR3: CASSLHGNEQYF
DNA: TGTGCCAGCAGCTTACATGGCAACGAGCAGTACTTC

J: TRBJ2-7
V: TRBV5-1
size: -
D: TRBD1
CDR3: CASSLGGQGALVEQYF
DNA: TGCGCCAGCAGCTTGGGGGGACAGGGGGCGCTTGTCGAGCAGTACTTC

J: TRBJ1-1
V: TRBV10-2
size: -
D: TRBD1
CDR3: CASTDREGPMNTEAFF
DNA: TGCGCCAGCACGGACAGGGAGGGGCCGATGAACACTGAAGCTTTCTTT

J: TRBJ1-1
V: TRBV3-1/TRBV3-2
size: -
D: -
CDR3: CASTMIQGAEAFF
DNA: TGTGCCAGCACCATGATCCAGGGCGCTGAAGCTTTCTTT

J: TRBJ2-2
V: TRBV2
size: few
D: -
CDR3: CASEAGTSTGELFF
DNA: TGTGCCAGCGAAGCAGGCACATCCACCGGGGAGCTGTTTTTT

J: TRBJ1-6
V: TRBV6-1
size: -
D: TRBD1
CDR3: CASSAYRGEGNSPLHF
DNA: TGTGCCAGCAGTGCATACAGGGGTGAGGGGAATTCACCCCTCCACTTT

J: TRBJ1-3
V: TRBV5-6
size: -
D: -
CDR3: CASSPAGSGNTIYF
DNA: TGTGCCAGCAGCCCCGCGGGCTCTGGAAACACCATATATTTT

J: TRBJ2-3
V: TRBV12-3/TRBV12-4
size: -
D: -
CDR3: CASSLGADTQYF
DNA: TGTGCCAGCAGTTTAGGAGCAGATACGCAGTATTTT

J: TRBJ1-3
V: TRBV18
size: few
D: TRBD1
CDR3: CASSPRAGTGSGNTIYF
DNA: TGTGCCAGCTCCCCTCGTGCCGGGACAGGGTCTGGAAACACCATATATTTT

J: TRBJ1-5
V: TRBV6-5
size: -
D: -
CDR3: CASSQNGENQPQHF
DNA: TGTGCCAGCAGCCAAAACGGAGAGAATCAGCCCCAGCATTTT

J: TRBJ1-2
V: TRBV5-6
size: few
D: -
CDR3: CASSLGSTYGYTF
DNA: TGTGCCAGCAGCTTGGGAAGCACCTATGGCTACACCTTC

J: TRBJ1-2
V: TRBV15
size: -
D: TRBD1
CDR3: CATSRVSRDRGNPYGYTF
DNA: TGTGCCACCAGCAGAGTAAGCCGGGACAGGGGGAACCCTTATGGCTACACCTTC

J: TRBJ2-1
V: TRBV4-3
size: -
D: -
CDR3: CASSQETDSSYNEQFF
DNA: TGCGCCAGCAGCCAAGAAACAGATAGCTCCTACAATGAGCAGTTCTTC

J: TRBJ1-2
V: TRBV7-9
size: -
D: TRBD1
CDR3: CASTPPGGEGYTF
DNA: TGTGCCAGCACCCCCCCAGGGGGCGAAGGCTACACCTTC

J: TRBJ1-2
V: TRBV30
size: few
D: -
CDR3: CAWRQYRVNYGYTF
DNA: TGTGCCTGGAGGCAGTACAGGGTCAACTATGGCTACACCTTC

J: TRBJ2-3
V: TRBV2
size: -
D: TRBD2
CDR3: CASRAAGGPSTDTQYF
DNA: TGTGCCAGCAGGGCGGCGGGGGGGCCTAGCACAGATACGCAGTATTTT

J: TRBJ1-2
V: TRBV9
size: -
D: TRBD1
CDR3: CASSDGGQGNYGYTF
DNA: TGTGCCAGCAGCGACGGAGGACAGGGTAACTATGGCTACACCTTC